Described below is a single TCR beta chain sequence and its context. The target antigen is unknown. The V and J ends lost 0 bases and 1 base, in that order; junction bases with no gene match: 3. CDR3 length equals 16 residues. CDR1 is KGHSH, CDR2 LQKENI, per germline. TCRdb recomputed calls from the reads with MiXCR, one row per CDR3 protein. The sample yields 300,000 to 400,000 distinct CDR3 sequences, about 29% seen once. The data belong to a study of T cell repertoires in cytomegalovirus infection. Study information: Recently identified HLA-C-restricted CMV epitopes were used, and well-studied HLA-B-restricted CMV epitopes were used as well. Public TCR beta signature analysis indicated the presence of both CMV infection and matching HLA type. Study-level findings and limits: Summed frequency of public TCR beta families distinguished CMV carriers with the relevant HLA.

The sequence was obtained from a human donor in good health (CMV status not recorded). Some clones in this sample may be carry-over from other donors' samples. This specimen was cultured PBMCs, taken from culture after CMV antigen stimulation. V is TRBV18 and J is TRBJ1-1; 9 bases agree with TRBD1. Here the CDR3 reads CASSPPRTGANTEAFF. The CDR3 DNA reads TGTGCCAGCTCACCACCGAGGACAGGGGCGAACACTGAAGCTTTCTTT.